The rows below give T cell receptor beta chains drawn from one sample of a study of blood T cell repertoires in COVID-19. Clones were read by immunoSEQ multiplex PCR, and TCRdb kept only the in-frame ones, dropping some. The repertoire holds approximately 87,000 clones, with about 82% as singletons. The sequenced material came from peripheral blood. The source of these receptors is a woman over 75 with acute or convalescent COVID-19. The CDR3 runs from the conserved cysteine through the conserved F or W. The D gene is left open where the match is weak. A clone size is listed for some rows: how often the clone was seen (once, few, many), or a class if it is expanded.

j_call clone_size v_call d_call cdr3_aa cdr3_nt
TRBJ2-1 NA TRBV5-1 TRBD2 CASSSPGVAGSYNEQFF TGCGCCAGCAGCTCCCCCGGGGTAGCGGGGTCCTACAATGAGCAGTTCTTC
TRBJ2-3 NA TRBV7-8 TRBD2 CASSLEVAGGSGSTDTQYF TGTGCCAGCAGCTTAGAAGTTGCGGGGGGGTCGGGGTCCACAGATACGCAGTATTTT
TRBJ2-3 NA TRBV6-5 TRBD1 CASTMGQGTDTQYF TGTGCCAGCACCATGGGACAGGGAACAGATACGCAGTATTTT
TRBJ1-5 NA TRBV19 TRBD1 CASSLLTGGKGNQPQHF TGTGCCAGTAGCTTATTGACAGGGGGCAAAGGGAATCAGCCCCAGCATTTT
TRBJ1-2 NA TRBV7-8 NA CASSLGGYGYTF TGTGCCAGCAGCTTAGGAGGGTATGGCTACACCTTC
TRBJ2-5 NA TRBV6-1 TRBD1 CASSEKGQVRRGETQYF TGTGCCAGCAGTGAAAAGGGACAGGTTAGGAGAGGAGAGACCCAGTACTTC
TRBJ1-2 NA TRBV7-9 NA CASSPSTGVGGYTF TGTGCCAGCAGCCCTTCTACGGGGGTGGGTGGCTACACCTTC
TRBJ1-2 NA TRBV14 TRBD1 CAIGDRDVGYTF TGTGCCATCGGTGACAGGGACGTTGGCTACACCTTC
TRBJ1-3 few TRBV14 TRBD1 CASSQGQGVGNTIYF TGTGCCAGCAGCCAAGGGCAGGGGGTTGGAAACACCATATATTTT
TRBJ1-4 NA TRBV28 NA CASTSGATNEKLFF TGTGCCAGCACCTCCGGGGCAACTAATGAAAAACTGTTTTTT
TRBJ2-1 NA TRBV4-2 TRBD1 CASSQDDRGTYNEQFF TGTGCCAGCAGCCAAGACGACAGGGGGACCTACAATGAGCAGTTCTTC
TRBJ1-6 NA TRBV19 NA CASSRQTGREPLHF TGTGCCAGTAGTAGGCAGACGGGCCGGGAACCCCTCCACTTT
TRBJ1-3 NA TRBV2 NA CASSEADHRRIGNTIYF TGTGCCAGCAGTGAAGCGGATCATAGGAGGATTGGAAACACCATATATTTT
TRBJ1-6 NA TRBV5-6 TRBD1 CASSYGTGVYNSPLHF TGTGCCAGCAGCTACGGGACAGGGGTCTATAATTCACCCCTCCACTTT
TRBJ1-5 few TRBV19 NA CASSPRLTATQPQHF TGTGCCAGTAGTCCCCGATTGACAGCCACTCAGCCCCAGCATTTT
TRBJ2-1 NA TRBV7-3 TRBD1 CASSPGQAREQFF TGTGCCAGCAGCCCGGGACAGGCGCGTGAGCAGTTCTTC
TRBJ1-1 NA TRBV7-2 NA CASSPRGDTEAFF TGTGCCAGCAGCCCTCGGGGGGACACTGAAGCTTTCTTT
TRBJ1-1 NA TRBV5-6 NA CASSLTTHEAFF TGTGCCAGCAGCTTGACAACCCATGAAGCTTTCTTT
TRBJ1-1 once TRBV24-1 TRBD1 CATSDLTGGRLRNTEAFF TGTGCCACCAGTGACTTGACAGGGGGACGACTCCGAAACACTGAAGCTTTCTTT
TRBJ2-3 NA TRBV5-1 NA CASSSRQHRTDTQYF TGCGCCAGCAGCTCCCGACAGCACCGCACAGATACGCAGTATTTT
TRBJ2-5 NA TRBV11-1 TRBD2 CASRTSGGRQETQYF TGTGCCAGCAGGACTAGCGGGGGCCGACAAGAGACCCAGTACTTC
TRBJ2-7 NA TRBV30 NA CAWSIGTLSYEQYF TGTGCCTGGAGTATCGGGACTCTTTCCTACGAGCAGTACTTC
TRBJ1-1 once TRBV5-1 NA CASSLDGRGAEAFF TGCGCCAGCAGCTTGGACGGCAGGGGTGCTGAAGCTTTCTTT
TRBJ2-2 few TRBV7-2 TRBD2 CASSKSGGAANTGELFF TGTGCCAGCAGCAAAAGCGGGGGGGCCGCGAACACCGGGGAGCTGTTTTTT
TRBJ1-6 NA TRBV3-1/TRBV3-2 TRBD1 CASRRGTENSPLHF TGTGCCAGCAGGAGGGGGACAGAGAATTCACCCCTCCACTTT
TRBJ1-1 NA TRBV6-6 NA CASTRWAGDSFTEAFF TGTGCCAGCACTCGATGGGCCGGTGACAGCTTCACTGAAGCTTTCTTT